Presented here are 8 T cell receptor beta chains from one specimen sequenced in a study of T cell changes during pregnancy in multiple sclerosis. Generated by immunoSEQ multiplex PCR, the TCRdb table keeps only in-frame clones and is missing some. The sample includes 50,000 to 65,000 clones, roughly 92% seen only once; the top ten take approximately 3.3%. This specimen consisted of CD8+ T cells from peripheral blood mononuclear cells, obtained in the second trimester of pregnancy. Receptors originate from a female donor with multiple sclerosis, enrolled in a pregnancy study.

The chain carries TRBV5-1 and TRBJ2-7; 9 positions match TRBD1. CDR3 size: 14 residues. V lost 7 bases, J lost 2 bases, and 7 bases stayed unmatched. The germline CDR1 and CDR2 sequences are SGHRS and YFSETQ. CDR3 sequence (DNA): TGCGCCAGCGGGACAGGGCCTGGGCCCTACGAGCAGTACTTC. Translation: CASGTGPGPYEQYF.

The chain links TRBV10-3 to TRBJ1-4; 10 bases are shared with TRBD1. The CDR3 loop spans 18 amino acids. Germline V gene data show CDR1 as ENHRY and CDR2 as SYGVKD. Trimming cost V 8 bases and J 3 bases; bases outside gene matches: 15. The chain's CDR3 is CAIHASRQGATANEKLFF. The DNA of the CDR3 is TGTGCCATCCATGCTTCAAGACAGGGGGCGACGGCTAATGAAAAACTGTTTTTT.

The chain couples TRBV9 to TRBJ2-7; 9 nucleotides agree with TRBD2. This CDR3 has 16 residues. Losses at the gene ends were 0 bases for V and 3 bases for J; bases not matched to a gene: 7. Germline CDR1 SGDLS, CDR2 YYNGEE. The CDR3 DNA follows: TGTGCCAGCAGCGTAGAGCAGCTAGCGGGGCGCTACGAGCAGTACTTC. Residues: CASSVEQLAGRYEQYF.

The chain has TRBV27 and TRBJ1-2, with 12 bases fitting TRBD1. This CDR3 region has 19 residues. The trim removed 4 bases at V and 3 bases at J, leaving 15 bases unmatched. Germline CDR1 and CDR2: MNHEY and SMNVEV (reference sequence). As DNA, the CDR3 is TGTGCCAGCAGTTCCTCCTCACCCGGGACAGGGGGCGGTTACTATGGCTACACCTTC. Its translation: CASSSSSPGTGGGYYGYTF.

The chain uses TRBV2 and TRBJ2-1; tentative D call: TRBD2 (6 bases). V dropped 3 bases and J dropped 5 bases, with 14 bases sitting between them. The germline CDR1 and CDR2 sequences are SNHLY and FYNNEI. This CDR3 comprises 15 residues. CDR3 coding DNA: TGTGCCAGCAGTGATCTGGTAGCGGACCACAATGAGCAGTTCTTC. Its translation: CASSDLVADHNEQFF.

V gene TRBV5-6 combines with J gene TRBJ2-7; 9 nucleotides line up with TRBD2. The CDR3 consists of 15 residues. Trimming removed 3 bases from V and 2 bases from J; junction bases left unmatched: 6. Germline CDR1 SGHDT, CDR2 YYEEEE. CDR3 protein: CASSSESSGTYEQYF. In DNA form, the CDR3 reads TGTGCCAGCAGCTCGGAATCTAGCGGGACCTACGAGCAGTACTTC.

The chain recombines TRBV6-5 with TRBJ1-1, with D perhaps matching TRBD1 (6 bases). This CDR3 spans 15 amino acids. Germline CDR1 is MNHEY and CDR2 is SVGAGI. V was pared by 4 bases and J by 2 bases, with 14 bases between. DNA for the CDR3: TGTGCCAGCAGTTCATACAGGGTACTTAACACTGAAGCTTTCTTT. Translation gives CASSSYRVLNTEAFF.

The chain uses TRBV2 and TRBJ2-2, with D possibly matching TRBD1 (6 bases). In germline, CDR1 is SNHLY, CDR2 FYNNEI. V dropped 9 bases and J dropped 2 bases, with 13 bases sitting between them. This CDR3 region has 14 residues. CDR3 in DNA: TGTGCCAGGGAGTGGGACACTAACACCGGGGAGCTGTTTTTT. This codes for CAREWDTNTGELFF.